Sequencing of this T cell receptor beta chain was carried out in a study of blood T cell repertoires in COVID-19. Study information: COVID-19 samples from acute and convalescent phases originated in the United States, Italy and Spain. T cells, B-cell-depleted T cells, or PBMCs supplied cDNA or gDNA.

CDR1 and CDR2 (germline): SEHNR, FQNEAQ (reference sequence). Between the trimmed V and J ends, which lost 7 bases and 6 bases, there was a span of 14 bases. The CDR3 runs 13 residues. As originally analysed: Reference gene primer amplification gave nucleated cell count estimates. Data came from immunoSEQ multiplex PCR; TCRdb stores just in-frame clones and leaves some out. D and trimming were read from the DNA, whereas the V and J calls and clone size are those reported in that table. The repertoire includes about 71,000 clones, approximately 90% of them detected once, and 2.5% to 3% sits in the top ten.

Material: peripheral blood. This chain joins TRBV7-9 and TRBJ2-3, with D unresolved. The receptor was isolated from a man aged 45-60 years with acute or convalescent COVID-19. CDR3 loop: CASIPPAADTQYF. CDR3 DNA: TGTGCCAGCATCCCTCCCGCAGCGGATACGCAGTATTTT. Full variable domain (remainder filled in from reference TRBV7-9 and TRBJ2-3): DTGVSQNPRHKITKRGQNVTFRCDPISEHNRLYWYRQTLGQGPEFLTYFQNEAQLEKSRLLSDRFSAERPKGSFSTLEIQRTEQGDSAMYLCASIPPAADTQYFGPGTRLTVL.